Listed here is a single T cell receptor beta chain. The repertoire was sequenced with immunoSEQ multiplex PCR; TCRdb's copy has only in-frame clones and lacks some. This repertoire shows 84,000 or so clones, around 94% found once; its top ten account for about 0.25%. The CDR3 totals 15 residues. Between the trimmed V and J ends, which lost 0 bases and 2 bases, there was a span of 10 bases. Germline loops: CDR1 MNHEY, CDR2 SMNVEV (reference sequence). These data come from a study of technical replicates of blood from a few donors. J is TRBJ1-2 and V is TRBV27; no firm D call. Sequencing was done on a sample of T cells isolated from PBMCs. The TCR comes from a human donor in good health. As DNA, the CDR3 is TGTGCCAGCAGTTTATCGTTTGCGGGAAACTATGGCTACACCTTC. Its translation is CASSLSFAGNYGYTF.